This entry is about one T cell receptor beta chain. Its antigen is still unknown. Primers for the PCR totalled 60 Vbeta and 13 Jbeta. The assay was immunoSEQ multiplex PCR, and TCRdb's table has in-frame clones only and misses some. The table includes around 120,000 clones, more than 80% detected once. The entry originates in a study of cytomegalovirus exposure and HLA in healthy donors. Points from the study as a whole: In an earlier analysis, about 87% or about 30%: the productive usage of most TCR beta V segments.

The germline V gene encodes CDR1 SGHTA and CDR2 FQGNSA. Trimming removed 2 bases from V and 3 bases from J; junction bases left unmatched: 4. There are 15 residues in the CDR3. This receptor was identified in a middle-aged woman in good health and CMV-seropositive. The sequenced sample was PBMCs. V gene TRBV7-2 combines with J gene TRBJ2-7, with 10 nucleotides matching TRBD2. CDR3 nucleotides: TGTGCCAGCAGCTTATATACTAGCGGGATCTACGAGCAGTACTTC. Protein: CASSLYTSGIYEQYF.